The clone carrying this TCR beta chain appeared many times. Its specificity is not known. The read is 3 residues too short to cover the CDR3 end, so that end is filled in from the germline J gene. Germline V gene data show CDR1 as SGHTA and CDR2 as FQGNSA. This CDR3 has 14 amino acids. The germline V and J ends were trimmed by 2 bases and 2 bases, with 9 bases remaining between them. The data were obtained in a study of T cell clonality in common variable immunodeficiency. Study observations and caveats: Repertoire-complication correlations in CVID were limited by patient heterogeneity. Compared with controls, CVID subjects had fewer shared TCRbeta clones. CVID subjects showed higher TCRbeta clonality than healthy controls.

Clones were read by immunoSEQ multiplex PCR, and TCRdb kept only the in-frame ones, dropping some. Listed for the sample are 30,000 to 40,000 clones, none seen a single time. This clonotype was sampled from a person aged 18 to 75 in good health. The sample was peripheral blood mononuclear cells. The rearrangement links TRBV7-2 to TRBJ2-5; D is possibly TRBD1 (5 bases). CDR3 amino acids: CASSLSRVQETQYF. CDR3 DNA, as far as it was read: TGTGCCAGCAGCTTAAGCAGGGTACAAGAGACC.